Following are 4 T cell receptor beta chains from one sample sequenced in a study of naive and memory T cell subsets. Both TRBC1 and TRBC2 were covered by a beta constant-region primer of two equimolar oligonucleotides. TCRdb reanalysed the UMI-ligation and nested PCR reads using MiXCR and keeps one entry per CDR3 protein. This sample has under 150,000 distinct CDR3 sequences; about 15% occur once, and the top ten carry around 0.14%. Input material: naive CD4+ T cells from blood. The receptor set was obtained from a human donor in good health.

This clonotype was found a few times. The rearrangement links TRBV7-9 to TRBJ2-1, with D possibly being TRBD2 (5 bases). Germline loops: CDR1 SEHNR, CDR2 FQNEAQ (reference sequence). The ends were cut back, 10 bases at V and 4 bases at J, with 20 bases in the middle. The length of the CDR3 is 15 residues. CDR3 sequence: CAILPLVRVYNEQFF. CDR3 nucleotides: TGTGCCATTCTACCACTAGTTCGAGTTTACAATGAGCAGTTCTTC.

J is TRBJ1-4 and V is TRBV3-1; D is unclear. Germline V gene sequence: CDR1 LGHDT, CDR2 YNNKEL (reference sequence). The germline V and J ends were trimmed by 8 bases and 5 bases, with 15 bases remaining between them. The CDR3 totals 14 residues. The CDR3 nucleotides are TGTGCCAGCCGGCTCGCCGGGGAGAATGAAAAACTGTTTTTT. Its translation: CASRLAGENEKLFF. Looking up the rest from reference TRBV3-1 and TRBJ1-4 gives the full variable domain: DTAVSQTPKYLVTQMGNDKSIKCEQNLGHDTMYWYKQDSKKFLKIMFSYNNKELIINETVPNRFSPKSPDKAHLNLHINSLELGDSAVYFCASRLAGENEKLFFGSGTQLSVL.

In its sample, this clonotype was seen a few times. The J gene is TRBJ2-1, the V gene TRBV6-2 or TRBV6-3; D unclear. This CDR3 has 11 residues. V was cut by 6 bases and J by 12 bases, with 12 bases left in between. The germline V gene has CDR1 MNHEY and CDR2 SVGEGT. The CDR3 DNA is TGTGCCAGCAGGAATATAGGAAGGCAGTTCTTC. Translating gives CASRNIGRQFF.

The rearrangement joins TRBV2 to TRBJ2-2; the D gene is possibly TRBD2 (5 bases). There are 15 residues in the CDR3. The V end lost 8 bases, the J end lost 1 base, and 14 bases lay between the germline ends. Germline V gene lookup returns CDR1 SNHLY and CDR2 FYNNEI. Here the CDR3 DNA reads TGTGCCAGCCAGTCGCTCGGGATGAACACCGGGGAGCTGTTTTTT. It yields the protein CASQSLGMNTGELFF.